This T cell receptor (beta chain) was recorded in a study of T-cell reconstitution after alpha-beta-depleted transplantation in children. Ten or more counts support this clonotype. CDR1 and CDR2 (germline): DFQATT, SNEGSKA (reference sequence). The V and J ends lost 0 bases and 1 base respectively, with 15 bases between them. The CDR3 is made up of 17 amino acids. A library of TCRbeta sequences, prepared with unique molecular identifiers, was generated. MiXCR, run by TCRdb on the PCR reads, gives a single entry per CDR3 protein. The sample lists 200,000 to 300,000 distinct CDR3 sequences; about 12% were seen once.

The sample consisted of PBMCs from the stem cell graft donor, taken from the stem cell graft. This chain connects TRBV20-1 to TRBJ2-2; D perhaps matches TRBD2 (6 bases). The TCR originated in a human donor who donated a stem cell graft to a child with acute lymphoblastic leukemia. Here the CDR3 reads CSARDQDGSENTGELFF. Here the CDR3 DNA reads TGCAGTGCTAGAGATCAAGACGGGAGTGAGAACACCGGGGAGCTGTTTTTT.